The clone carrying this T cell receptor beta chain was counted a single time. The authors spiked synthetic TCR analog templates into each PCR. Assay: immunoSEQ multiplex PCR; the TCRdb copy retains only in-frame clones and omits some. The sample consists of approximately 90,000 clones, 84% of them appearing once. Time point given: pretreatment peripheral blood. Locally advanced or metastatic urothelial carcinoma affected all patients. These data are taken from a study of PD-L1 blockade in urothelial cancer. Study-level information: Prior chemotherapy regimens per patient numbered 0 to 3. A median of approximately 150,000 T cells was found in the blood samples.

The origin of this receptor is a man between 60 and 75 years old with urothelial cancer. This specimen consisted of PBMCs, obtained around atezolizumab (anti-PD-L1) treatment.

The CDR3 DNA follows: TGTGCCATCAGTGTTGAGGGGACAGTTTATGGCTATGGCTACACCTTC. Translated, it gives CAISVEGTVYGYGYTF. The V gene is TRBV10-3, the J gene TRBJ1-2, with 7 bases lining up with TRBD1. The CDR3 consists of 16 residues. Germline V gene data show CDR1 as ENHRY and CDR2 as SYGVKD. Trimming cost V 4 bases and J 4 bases; bases outside gene matches: 12.